A single sample gave rise to the 4 T cell receptor beta chains below, sequenced in a study of monozygotic twins with inflammatory bowel disease. Each CDR3 protein gets one entry in TCRdb, which reprocessed the 5' RACE reads and gives no DNA. The sample spans 300,000 to 400,000 distinct CDR3 sequences; the ten largest clones claim over 2%. Sequencing was done on a sample of blood. These receptors were obtained from a human donor with ulcerative colitis or Crohn's disease, or a healthy co-twin of an affected twin (not recorded which).

The chain carries TRBV29-1 and TRBJ2-3; TCRdb designates TRBD1, a call that cannot be tested without DNA. This CDR3 has 14 residues. Germline lookup yields CDR1 SQVTM and CDR2 ANQGSEA. CDR3: CSVDLGGGTDTQYF.

The genes are TRBV7-6 and TRBJ1-4; TCRdb calls TRBD1, which cannot be checked without DNA. This CDR3 contains 17 residues. The V gene's germline CDR1 is SGHVS and CDR2 FNYEAQ. This CDR3 is CASSDSGQGAISKKLFF.

The genes are TRBV24-1 and TRBJ2-1; TCRdb calls TRBD1, which cannot be checked without DNA. Germline V gene data show CDR1 as KGHDR and CDR2 as SFDVKD. The CDR3 has 13 residues. CDR3 sequence reads: CASQGAIRNEQFF.

The chain has TRBV24-1 and TRBJ1-5. Germline CDR1 KGHDR, CDR2 SFDVKD. The CDR3 is 12 residues long. The CDR3 here is CATSDGYQPQHF.